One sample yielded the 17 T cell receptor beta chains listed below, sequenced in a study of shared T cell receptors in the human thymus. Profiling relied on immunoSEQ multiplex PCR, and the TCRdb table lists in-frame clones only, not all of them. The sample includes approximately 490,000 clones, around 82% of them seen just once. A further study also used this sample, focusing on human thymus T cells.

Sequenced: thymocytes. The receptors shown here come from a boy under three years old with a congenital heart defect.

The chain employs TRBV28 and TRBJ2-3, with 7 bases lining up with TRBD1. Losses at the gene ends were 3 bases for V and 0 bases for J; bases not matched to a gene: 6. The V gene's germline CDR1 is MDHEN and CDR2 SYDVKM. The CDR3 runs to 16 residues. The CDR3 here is CASSLGRGLSTDTQYF. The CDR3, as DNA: TGTGCCAGCAGTTTGGGTAGGGGGCTGAGCACAGATACGCAGTATTTT.

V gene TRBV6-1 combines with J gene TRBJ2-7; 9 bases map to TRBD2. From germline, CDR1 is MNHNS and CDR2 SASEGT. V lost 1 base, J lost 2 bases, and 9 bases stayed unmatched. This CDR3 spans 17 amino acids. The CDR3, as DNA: TGTGCCAGCAGTGAAGTGCGGCTAGCGGGAAGCGCCTACGAGCAGTACTTC. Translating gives CASSEVRLAGSAYEQYF.

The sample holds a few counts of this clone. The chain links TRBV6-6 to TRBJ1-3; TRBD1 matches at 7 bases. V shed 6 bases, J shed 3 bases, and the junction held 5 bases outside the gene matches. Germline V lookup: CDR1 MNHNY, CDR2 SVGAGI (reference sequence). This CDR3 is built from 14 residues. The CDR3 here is CASRENRGGNTIYF. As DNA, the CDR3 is TGTGCCAGCAGGGAGAACAGGGGTGGAAACACCATATATTTT.

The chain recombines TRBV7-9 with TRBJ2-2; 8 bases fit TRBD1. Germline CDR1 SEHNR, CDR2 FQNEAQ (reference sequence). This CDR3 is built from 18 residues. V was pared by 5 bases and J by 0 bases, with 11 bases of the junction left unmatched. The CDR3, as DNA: TGTGCCAGCAGCCGCCGGACAGGGACCGTCGCGAACACCGGGGAGCTGTTTTTT. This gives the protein CASSRRTGTVANTGELFF. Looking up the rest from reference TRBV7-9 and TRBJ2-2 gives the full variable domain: DTGVSQNPRHKITKRGQNVTFRCDPISEHNRLYWYRQTLGQGPEFLTYFQNEAQLEKSRLLSDRFSAERPKGSFSTLEIQRTEQGDSAMYLCASSRRTGTVANTGELFFGEGSRLTVL.

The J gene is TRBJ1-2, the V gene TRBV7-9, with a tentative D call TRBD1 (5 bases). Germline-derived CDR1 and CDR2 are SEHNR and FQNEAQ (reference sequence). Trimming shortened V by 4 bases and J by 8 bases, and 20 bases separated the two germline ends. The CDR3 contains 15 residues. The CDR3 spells CASSCSLGWGLGYTF. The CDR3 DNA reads TGTGCCAGCAGCTGCTCGCTGGGGTGGGGCCTAGGCTACACCTTC.

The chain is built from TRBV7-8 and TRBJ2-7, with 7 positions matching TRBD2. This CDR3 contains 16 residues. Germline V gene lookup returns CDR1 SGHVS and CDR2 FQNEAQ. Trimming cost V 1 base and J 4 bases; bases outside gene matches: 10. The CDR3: CASSLGWWEGWYEQYF. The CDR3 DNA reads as TGTGCCAGCAGCTTAGGATGGTGGGAGGGCTGGTACGAGCAGTACTTC. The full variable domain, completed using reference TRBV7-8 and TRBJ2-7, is GAGVSQSPRYKVAKRGQDVALRCDPISGHVSLFWYQQALGQGPEFLTYFQNEAQLDKSGLPSDRFFAERPEGSVSTLKIQRTQQEDSAVYLCASSLGWWEGWYEQYFGPGTRLTVT.

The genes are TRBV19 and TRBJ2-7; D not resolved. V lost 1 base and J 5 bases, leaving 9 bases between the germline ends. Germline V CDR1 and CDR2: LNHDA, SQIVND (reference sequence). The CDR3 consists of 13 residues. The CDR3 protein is CASSIGRSDEQYF. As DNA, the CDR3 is TGTGCCAGTAGTATAGGCAGGTCAGACGAGCAGTACTTC.

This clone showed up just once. CDR3 residues: CASSLIGHIYEQYF. CDR3 in DNA: TGTGCCAGCAGTTTAATCGGACACATCTACGAGCAGTACTTC. This rearrangement joins TRBV27 to TRBJ2-7; maybe TRBD1 (5 bases). V lost 2 bases and J 3 bases, leaving 11 bases between the germline ends. The CDR3 extends over 14 amino acids. From germline, CDR1 is MNHEY and CDR2 SMNVEV (reference sequence).

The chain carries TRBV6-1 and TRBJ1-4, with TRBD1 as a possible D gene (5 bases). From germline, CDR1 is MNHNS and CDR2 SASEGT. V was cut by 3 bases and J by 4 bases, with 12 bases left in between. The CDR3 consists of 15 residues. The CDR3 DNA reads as TGTGCCAGCAGTGAGCCGCTAGGGGTTAATGAAAAACTGTTTTTT. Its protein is CASSEPLGVNEKLFF.

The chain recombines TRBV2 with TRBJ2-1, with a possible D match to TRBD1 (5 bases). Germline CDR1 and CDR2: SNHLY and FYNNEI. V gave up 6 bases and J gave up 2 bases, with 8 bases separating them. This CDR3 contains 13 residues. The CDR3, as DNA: TGTGCCAGCAGCCGCAGGGCCTACAATGAGCAGTTCTTC. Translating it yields CASSRRAYNEQFF.

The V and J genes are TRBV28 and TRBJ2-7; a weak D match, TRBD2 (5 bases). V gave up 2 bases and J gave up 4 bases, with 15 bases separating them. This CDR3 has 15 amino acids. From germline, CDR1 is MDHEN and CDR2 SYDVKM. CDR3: CASSLQGLPRYEQYF. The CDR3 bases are TGTGCCAGCAGTTTACAAGGACTCCCCCGTTACGAGCAGTACTTC. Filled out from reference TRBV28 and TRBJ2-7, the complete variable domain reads DVKVTQSSRYLVKRTGEKVFLECVQDMDHENMFWYRQDPGLGLRLIYFSYDVKMKEKGDIPEGYSVSREKKERFSLILESASTNQTSMYLCASSLQGLPRYEQYFGPGTRLTVT.

CDR3 coding DNA: TGCGCCAGCAGCCAAGATTTAACCGGGACTAGCGATTGGGAGACCCAGTACTTC. This gives the protein CASSQDLTGTSDWETQYF. The chain carries TRBV4-1 and TRBJ2-5; 10 nucleotides match TRBD2. The CDR3 runs 18 residues. V lost 0 bases and J lost 5; bases outside the gene matches: 12. Germline V gene data show CDR1 as MGHRA and CDR2 as YSYEKL.

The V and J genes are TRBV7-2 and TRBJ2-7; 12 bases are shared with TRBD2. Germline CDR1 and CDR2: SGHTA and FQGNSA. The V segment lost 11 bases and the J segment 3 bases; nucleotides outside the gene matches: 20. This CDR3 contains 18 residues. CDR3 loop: CAPRVGRRTSGRLYEQYF. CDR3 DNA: TGTGCCCCTAGGGTAGGGAGAAGAACTAGCGGGAGGCTCTACGAGCAGTACTTC.

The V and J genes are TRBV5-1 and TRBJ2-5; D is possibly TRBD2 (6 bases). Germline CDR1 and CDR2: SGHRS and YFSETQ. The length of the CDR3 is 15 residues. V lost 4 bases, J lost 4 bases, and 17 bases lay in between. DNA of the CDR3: TGCGCCAGCAGCCCAGCGGGCCCCCGGGTAGAGACCCAGTACTTC. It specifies CASSPAGPRVETQYF.

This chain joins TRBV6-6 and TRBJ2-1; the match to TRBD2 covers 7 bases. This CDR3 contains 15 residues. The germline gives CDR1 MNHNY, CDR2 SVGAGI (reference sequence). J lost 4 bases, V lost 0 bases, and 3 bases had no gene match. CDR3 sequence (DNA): TGTGCCAGCAGTTACTCGGGGGAGGGTTACAATGAGCAGTTCTTC. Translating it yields CASSYSGEGYNEQFF.

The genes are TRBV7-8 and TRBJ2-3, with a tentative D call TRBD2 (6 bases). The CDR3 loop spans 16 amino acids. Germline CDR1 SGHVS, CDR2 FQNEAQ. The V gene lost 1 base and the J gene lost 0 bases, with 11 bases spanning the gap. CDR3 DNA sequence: TGTGCCAGCAGCTTAGGTAGCGGAGCCAGCACAGATACGCAGTATTTT. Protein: CASSLGSGASTDTQYF.

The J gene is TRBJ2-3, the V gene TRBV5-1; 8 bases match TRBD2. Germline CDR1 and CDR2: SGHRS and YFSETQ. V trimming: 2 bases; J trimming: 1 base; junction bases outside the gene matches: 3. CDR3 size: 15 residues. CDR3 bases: TGCGCCAGCAGCTTTAGCGGGAATGGCACAGATACGCAGTATTTT. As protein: CASSFSGNGTDTQYF. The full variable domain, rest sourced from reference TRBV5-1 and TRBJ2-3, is KAGVTQTPRYLIKTRGQQVTLSCSPISGHRSVSWYQQTPGQGLQFLFEYFSETQRNKGNFPGRFSGRQFSNSRSEMNVSTLELGDSALYLCASSFSGNGTDTQYFGPGTRLTVL.